The 28 T cell receptor beta chains reported below all come from one sample, sequenced in a study of blood T cell repertoires in COVID-19. The table came from immunoSEQ multiplex PCR; TCRdb's copy has only in-frame clones and leaves some out. This sample has roughly 120,000 clones, with 80% found just once. Sequences were obtained from peripheral blood. These receptors were obtained from a human donor in a cohort sampled during active or convalescent COVID-19.

V usage is TRBV14 and J usage is TRBJ1-2; the D gene is possibly TRBD1 (6 bases). The CDR3 is 13 residues long. The germline V gene has CDR1 SGHDN and CDR2 FVKESK. Trimming took 4 bases from V and 8 from J, leaving 14 bases between them. The CDR3 region is CASSPGGAWGYTF. The CDR3 DNA reads as TGTGCCAGCAGCCCCGGGGGGGCGTGGGGCTACACCTTC.

The rearrangement uses TRBV14 and TRBJ2-2, with D maybe TRBD2 (7 bases). The V gene lost 0 bases and the J gene lost 0 bases, with 20 bases spanning the gap. The CDR3 runs to 20 residues. Per the germline V gene, CDR1 is SGHDN and CDR2 is FVKESK. The CDR3 DNA sequence: TGTGCCAGCAGCCAAGAAGGGAGGGGGACGATACCAACGAACACCGGGGAGCTGTTTTTT. Its translation: CASSQEGRGTIPTNTGELFF.

This chain links TRBV5-6 with TRBJ2-7, with D possibly matching TRBD1 (6 bases). Germline V lookup: CDR1 SGHDT, CDR2 YYEEEE. Trimming took 0 bases from V and 9 from J, leaving 16 bases between them. CDR3 length: 14 amino acids. The CDR3 bases are TGTGCCAGCAGCTTGGCGGACAGCCGGCCGGGGCAGTACTTC. It specifies CASSLADSRPGQYF.

V is TRBV28 and J is TRBJ2-3; 8 bases map to TRBD2. Germline V gives CDR1 MDHEN, CDR2 SYDVKM. The CDR3 runs to 12 residues. J was trimmed by 5 bases and V by 5 bases; bases with no gene match: 0. CDR3 in amino acids: CASSTSGDTQYF. CDR3 in DNA: TGTGCCAGCAGTACTAGCGGAGATACGCAGTATTTT.

The V and J genes are TRBV18 and TRBJ1-3; 7 positions match TRBD1. This CDR3 is 16 amino acids long. The germline gives CDR1 KGHSH, CDR2 LQKENI. With V trimmed by 6 bases and J by 1 base, 9 bases remained unmatched. The CDR3 loop is CASSTGQLVSGNTIYF. CDR3 in DNA: TGTGCCAGCTCCACGGGACAGCTAGTTTCTGGAAACACCATATATTTT. Full variable domain (missing parts from reference TRBV18 and TRBJ1-3): NAGVMQNPRHLVRRRGQEARLRCSPMKGHSHVYWYRQLPEEGLKFMVYLQKENIIDESGMPKERFSAEFPKEGPSILRIQQVVRGDSAAYFCASSTGQLVSGNTIYFGEGSWLTVV.

This chain joins TRBV7-9 and TRBJ1-4, with 8 positions matching TRBD1. Germline V gene sequence: CDR1 SEHNR, CDR2 FQNEAQ (reference sequence). The CDR3 totals 14 residues. V dropped 6 bases and J dropped 5; count of bases not matched to a gene: 5. The CDR3 sequence: CASSPGQANEKLFF. The CDR3 DNA is TGTGCCAGCAGTCCGGGACAGGCAAATGAAAAACTGTTTTTT.

The chain couples TRBV6-1 to TRBJ2-3, with a possible D match to TRBD2 (5 bases). Trimming took off 0 bases at V and 3 bases at J, with 7 bases between the two ends. The germline CDR1 and CDR2 sequences are MNHNS and SASEGT. CDR3 length: 14 residues. CDR3 amino acids: CASSEAGVTDTQYF. DNA for the CDR3: TGTGCCAGCAGTGAAGCCGGGGTTACAGATACGCAGTATTTT.

This clone occurred once. The CDR3 region has the DNA TGTGCCAGTAGTCTCGTTGTGAACACAAGTCAACCTTACGAGCAGTACTTC. Residues: CASSLVVNTSQPYEQYF. This chain uses TRBV19 with TRBJ2-7; D gene uncertain. Trimming took 5 bases from V and 4 from J, leaving 24 bases between them. Germline CDR1 LNHDA, CDR2 SQIVND (reference sequence). The CDR3 contains 17 residues. The variable domain in full, completed from reference TRBV19 and TRBJ2-7, reads DGGITQSPKYLFRKEGQNVTLSCEQNLNHDAMYWYRQDPGQGLRLIYYSQIVNDFQKGDIAEGYSVSREKKESFPLTVTSAQKNPTAFYLCASSLVVNTSQPYEQYFGPGTRLTVT.

The chain employs TRBV7-8 and TRBJ2-1; TRBD2 agrees at 11 bases. CDR3 length: 14 amino acids. The junction had 4 bases not matched to a gene; V was cut back by 4 bases and J by 8 bases. The germline gives CDR1 SGHVS, CDR2 FQNEAQ. This chain's CDR3 is CASSSSGRLDEQFF. The CDR3 bases are TGTGCCAGCAGCTCTAGCGGGAGGTTAGATGAGCAGTTCTTC.

The chain has TRBV7-9 and TRBJ2-7; TRBD2 matches at 11 bases. The CDR3 is 17 residues long. Germline V CDR1 and CDR2: SEHNR, FQNEAQ (reference sequence). Unmatched junction bases numbered 10, after V lost 4 bases and J lost 2 bases. This CDR3 is CASSSHKTSGITYEQYF. Here the CDR3 DNA reads TGTGCCAGCAGCTCCCACAAGACTAGCGGGATCACCTACGAGCAGTACTTC.

In the case of this clone: One end of the junction is discordant with germline, which a read error may explain. This rearrangement joins TRBV11-2 to TRBJ2-3, with a weak D call TRBD1 (7 bases). Germline V gene lookup returns CDR1 SGHAT and CDR2 FQNNGV. The CDR3 contains 15 residues. CDR3: CASNLYRGLTDTQYF. The CDR3 DNA reads TGTGCCAGCAACTTATACAGGGGACTCACAGATACGCAGTATTTT. The variable domain in full, completed from reference TRBV11-2 and TRBJ2-3, reads EAGVAQSPRYKIIEKRQSVAFWCNPISGHATLYWYQQILGQGPKLLIQFQNNGVVDDSQLPKDRFSAERLKGVDSTLKIQPAKLEDSAVYLCASNLYRGLTDTQYFGPGTRLTVL.

The V gene is TRBV19, the J gene TRBJ1-5; a weak D match, TRBD1 (5 bases). V was trimmed by 3 bases and J by 7 bases, leaving 13 bases between them. The CDR3 loop spans 14 amino acids. Germline V gene sequence: CDR1 LNHDA, CDR2 SQIVND (reference sequence). This CDR3 is CASSIGDRGQPQHF. CDR3 DNA: TGTGCCAGTAGTATTGGTGACAGAGGACAGCCCCAGCATTTT.

The chain couples TRBV7-3 to TRBJ1-2; 8 bases agree with TRBD1. The CDR3 is 18 amino acids. The V segment lost 5 bases and the J segment 6 bases; nucleotides outside the gene matches: 20. The germline CDR1 and CDR2 sequences are SGHTA and FQGTGA. The CDR3 loop is CASSPHSLRRTGKDGYTF. The CDR3, as DNA: TGTGCCAGCAGCCCCCACTCCTTAAGGCGGACAGGGAAGGATGGCTACACCTTC.

This clone was seen once. The chain joins TRBV7-9 to TRBJ2-1; 7 nucleotides line up with TRBD1. Per the germline V gene, CDR1 is SEHNR and CDR2 is FQNEAQ (reference sequence). The CDR3 covers 15 residues. V was clipped by 6 bases and J by 3 bases; unmatched bases: 8. The CDR3 DNA reads TGTGCCAGCAGTCACGGACAGGCGGGCTACAATGAGCAGTTCTTC. This gives the protein CASSHGQAGYNEQFF. Full variable domain (missing parts from reference TRBV7-9 and TRBJ2-1): DTGVSQNPRHKITKRGQNVTFRCDPISEHNRLYWYRQTLGQGPEFLTYFQNEAQLEKSRLLSDRFSAERPKGSFSTLEIQRTEQGDSAMYLCASSHGQAGYNEQFFGPGTRLTVL.

The V gene is TRBV7-6, the J gene TRBJ1-4; D perhaps matches TRBD1 (5 bases). V gave up 0 bases and J gave up 4 bases, with 12 bases separating them. Germline lookup yields CDR1 SGHVS and CDR2 FNYEAQ. The CDR3 length is 16 residues. The CDR3 DNA reads as TGTGCCAGCAGCTTAGCGCGGGGACGGGATAATGAAAAACTGTTTTTT. This gives the protein CASSLARGRDNEKLFF.

The genes are TRBV5-1 and TRBJ2-7, with 7 bases that match TRBD2. Germline CDR1 reads SGHRS; CDR2 reads YFSETQ. V was clipped by 0 bases and J by 6 bases; unmatched bases: 12. This CDR3 contains 16 residues. CDR3 nucleotide sequence: TGCGCCAGCAGCTTGGAAAGGGGCGGGAGAGGAGCCGAGCAGTACTTC. As protein: CASSLERGGRGAEQYF.

This clone was seen a single time. The chain joins TRBV19 to TRBJ2-2; a weak D match, TRBD1 (6 bases). Germline lookup yields CDR1 LNHDA and CDR2 SQIVND (reference sequence). Trimming left V 1 base short and J 2 bases short, with 11 bases between. The CDR3 covers 16 residues. The CDR3 region has the DNA TGTGCCAGTAGTATAGTGACAGGATCAAACACCGGGGAGCTGTTTTTT. It yields the protein CASSIVTGSNTGELFF.

The CDR3 protein is CASSFDRLNEKLFF. The DNA for the CDR3 is TGTGCCAGCAGTTTCGACAGGCTTAATGAAAAACTGTTTTTT. The J gene is TRBJ1-4, the V gene TRBV27, with D maybe TRBD1 (6 bases). The V end was cut by 3 bases, the J end by 4 bases, with 9 bases between. Germline V gives CDR1 MNHEY, CDR2 SMNVEV (reference sequence). The CDR3 is made up of 14 amino acids.

V gene TRBV11-2 combines with J gene TRBJ2-5; D is ambiguous. This CDR3 has 14 amino acids. CDR1 and CDR2 (germline): SGHAT, FQNNGV. V lost 6 bases and J 2 bases, leaving 13 bases between the germline ends. The CDR3 here is CASSGFSTQETQYF. The CDR3 DNA is TGTGCCAGCAGTGGGTTCTCGACTCAAGAGACCCAGTACTTC.

The chain joins TRBV5-4 to TRBJ1-2, with 7 bases identical to TRBD1. The CDR3 length is 17 residues. Trimming cost V 0 bases and J 0 bases; bases outside gene matches: 8. Germline V gives CDR1 SGHNT, CDR2 YYREEE (reference sequence). CDR3 in DNA: TGTGCCAGCAGCTTGGCCAGGGGGGCACTATCTAACTATGGCTACACCTTC. Its translation is CASSLARGALSNYGYTF. Using reference TRBV5-4 and TRBJ1-2 for the parts outside the CDR3, the full variable domain is ETGVTQSPTHLIKTRGQQVTLRCSSQSGHNTVSWYQQALGQGPQFIFQYYREEENGRGNFPPRFSGLQFPNYSSELNVNALELDDSALYLCASSLARGALSNYGYTFGSGTRLTVV.

This clone was observed at least ten times. The chain is built from TRBV5-6 and TRBJ1-3, with TRBD1 matching 7 bases. Germline V gene lookup returns CDR1 SGHDT and CDR2 YYEEEE. The CDR3 totals 15 residues. Losses at the gene ends were 3 bases for V and 7 bases for J; bases not matched to a gene: 10. The CDR3 sequence: CASSYGTDFVNTIYF. The CDR3 DNA follows: TGTGCCAGCAGCTACGGGACAGATTTCGTTAACACCATATATTTT.

This sequence joins TRBV7-9 and TRBJ2-3, with 12 bases that match TRBD1. The ends lost 4 bases at V and 2 bases at J; junction bases unmatched: 10. In germline, CDR1 is SEHNR, CDR2 FQNEAQ (reference sequence). The CDR3 spans 18 residues. CDR3 DNA: TGTGCCAGCAGCTCAGGGACAGGGGGCATACCCTCCACAGATACGCAGTATTTT. This translates into CASSSGTGGIPSTDTQYF.

The V gene is TRBV19, the J gene TRBJ2-7; D is ambiguous. The germline V and J ends were trimmed by 5 bases and 0 bases, with 8 bases remaining between them. This CDR3 contains 13 residues. Germline-derived CDR1 and CDR2 are LNHDA and SQIVND (reference sequence). The CDR3 loop is CASSGSGSYEQYF. The CDR3 DNA sequence: TGTGCCAGTAGTGGTTCGGGCTCCTACGAGCAGTACTTC.

In its sample, this clone was seen once. The chain carries TRBV6-2 or TRBV6-3 and TRBJ1-1; D gene uncertain. The CDR3 sequence is 14 residues long. Germline values: CDR1 MNHEY, CDR2 SVGEGT. V was cut by 5 bases and J by 3 bases, with 13 bases left in between. In DNA form, the CDR3 reads TGTGCCAGCAGTGACCTCAGACGGGACACTGAAGCTTTCTTT. Its translation: CASSDLRRDTEAFF.

The chain recombines TRBV19 with TRBJ1-2; TRBD1 aligns across 8 bases. The CDR3 consists of 14 residues. The germline gives CDR1 LNHDA, CDR2 SQIVND (reference sequence). After removal of 0 bases from V and 8 bases from J, the junction contained 5 bases not matched to a gene. Here the CDR3 DNA reads TGTGCCAGTAGTATAGACCCGGACAGGGAAGGCTACACCTTC. The encoded protein is CASSIDPDREGYTF.

This chain links TRBV27 with TRBJ2-7, with D perhaps TRBD1 (5 bases). V lost 4 bases and J lost 1, with 14 bases in between. The CDR3 totals 15 residues. CDR1 is MNHEY and CDR2 is SMNVEV in the germline V gene (reference sequence). The CDR3 nucleotides are TGTGCCAGCAGTTCCTACGACAGCCTTTCCTACGAGCAGTACTTC. This gives the protein CASSSYDSLSYEQYF.

Notes on this clone: The identical CDR3 is also encoded by other nucleotide sequences in the sample. The rearrangement joins TRBV5-4 to TRBJ2-3, with 9 positions matching TRBD2. CDR1 is SGHNT, CDR2 YYREEE, per germline (reference sequence). The CDR3 length is 16 residues. V was pared by 0 bases and J by 2 bases, with 4 bases of the junction left unmatched. CDR3 DNA: TGTGCCAGCAGCTTGGGGGCTAGCGGGAACACAGATACGCAGTATTTT. Protein sequence: CASSLGASGNTDTQYF.

This clone was found a few times. The V and J genes are TRBV12-3 or TRBV12-4 and TRBJ1-5, with D possibly matching TRBD1 (5 bases). Trimming removed 5 bases from V and 3 bases from J, with 8 bases in between. The CDR3 is 13 residues long. CDR3 sequence reads: CASSLRANQPQHF. The CDR3 nucleotides read TGTGCCAGCAGTCTCAGGGCCAATCAGCCCCAGCATTTT.